This T cell receptor (beta chain) was observed in a study of blood T cells in healthy people across ages (dated by TCRdb to the mid-2010s). Study-wide context: In model experiments, template switching captured roughly one uniquely barcoded TCR beta cDNA molecule for every two T cells. Using deep sequencing normalized with unique cDNA molecular identifiers, the study measured how TCR beta repertoire diversity changes with age. Two additional independent replicas of 1 million unique cDNA reads from the same blood draw were analyzed for two donors (one aged 18 to 30 and one aged 80 or older). Donors of different ages were randomly distributed across sequencing lanes to avoid experimental bias. The donors were divided into four age groups: young (average approximately 17 years), middle-aged (about 39), aged (around 59) and long-lived (about 90).

Donors were about 36 systemically healthy Caucasian individuals from Russia aged 6 to 90 years. Each donor gave about 9.7 milliliters of peripheral blood, drawn into EDTA-treated Vacutainer tubes. Ficoll-Paque density-gradient centrifugation was used to isolate PBMCs, with at least 7 million obtained per sample. Total RNA, at least 6 micrograms per sample, was extracted from PBMCs with Trizol reagent. Naive CD45RAhigh/CD27high T cell percentages were measured by flow cytometry on a PBMC aliquot from every donor. Paper-wide results and their limitations: Observed TCR beta diversity correlated strongly with the percentage of naive T cells measured by flow cytometry. Estimates of total diversity based on one million sequenced T cells were considered lower bounds and underestimates. The long-lived group showed more naive CD4+ T cells, fewer expanded clones and increased TCR diversity than the aged group, suggesting age selection. Because donor CMV infection status was unknown, age-related changes in expanded clonotypes were potentially confounded. Because profiling used bulk unsorted PBMCs, naive and antigen-experienced compartments could not be compared conclusively. As age increased, observed TCR beta diversity per million T cells dropped in a roughly linear way, and a significant reduction was already evident by age 40.

The library was produced with 5' RACE. TCRdb names Illumina HiSeq 2500 as the instrument used. A second PCR of about 6 to 11 cycles was run with a J-beta primer mix and a sample-barcoded 5' primer. A template-switch 5' adaptor carrying 12 random nucleotides introduced a unique molecular identifier onto each TCR beta cDNA molecule. Each sample yielded at least 3 million CDR3-containing paired-end reads. The Mint cDNA synthesis kit, primed by a TRBC-specific oligonucleotide, was used to synthesize first-strand cDNA from all RNA. All cDNA was treated with uracil-DNA glycosylase and then went through a first 18-cycle PCR with the universal primers M1SS and BC2_uni_R. Concerning the study's data processing: For normalization, 1 million high-quality reads were randomly selected from each sample, with every read carrying a distinct molecular identifier. Reads with shared molecular identifiers were discarded instead of being binned into consensus sequences. MiTCR, run with a Q25 quality threshold and the strictest error-elimination algorithm, handled CDR3 identification, clonotype clustering and error correction. A nonparametric unseen species model using Euler transformation provided a lower-bound estimate of total TCR beta diversity. TCRdb reworked the public reads: Q25 trimming with fastp, MiXCR clone assembly, productive beta chains retained. Every CDR3 protein is listed once, alongside the most common genes and DNA of its rows. The V and J calls come from TCRdb's annotation, not from the publication. This sample gives over 950,000 distinct CDR3 sequences in total; less than 45% of them show up just once. The ten largest clones capture about an eighth of the sample.

In this sample, this clonotype turned up once. Its antigen remains undetermined. Within one base of it there is no much larger clone, and no base qualities were kept. The TCR was taken from a man aged 18 to 30 in good health. Specimen: blood.

The sequenced DNA is TGTGCCAGCAGCTTAACGCCGGGGAATAATTCACCCCTCCACTTT. It translates as CASSLTPGNNSPLHF. The chain was built from TRBV7-3 and TRBJ1-6, with no confident D gene call. From the cysteine up to the phenylalanine, the CDR3 has a length of 15 residues. Only the CDR3 part of the read is kept: 45 bases, read in frame from the first base. Relative to germline, V is 0 bases shorter and J is 5 bases shorter, with 8 bases between their ends. The germline V gene provides CDR1 SGHTA and CDR2 FQGTGA.